This TCR beta chain was obtained from a study of T-cell memory formation after mild COVID-19. Background on the study: Across donors, TCR clusters were largely donor specific.

Researchers used 5'RACE with constant-segment primers to make TCR alpha and TCR beta cDNA libraries that carry sample barcodes and UMIs. In TCRdb, the 5' RACE reads were re-called with MiXCR into one record per CDR3 protein. The sample shows fewer than 500,000 distinct CDR3 sequences, more than 20% of them seen only once. The trim removed 2 bases at V and 3 bases at J, leaving 9 bases unmatched. This CDR3 comprises 16 residues. Per germline, CDR1 DFQATT and CDR2 SNEGSKA (reference sequence). Turning to this clonotype: Antigen unknown.

Study-level findings and limits: CD4+ contracting clones were mainly CM and EM; CD8+ ones, EMRA. Pre-infection memory harbored some responding clones, suggesting cross-reactive memory joined.

Sequencing was done on a sample of PBMCs or a T cell subset sorted from them (not recorded which). The genes are TRBV20-1 and TRBJ2-1, with 8 bases identical to TRBD2. The origin of this receptor is an adult woman who had mild COVID-19 (a few samples of this study predate the infection). Cell type and time point are not known. The CDR3 sequence is CSARQSRLAGYNEQFF. The CDR3 bases are TGCAGTGCTAGACAATCACGGCTAGCGGGCTACAATGAGCAGTTCTTC.